These T cell receptor beta chains were read from a single sample in a study of long-term antiretroviral therapy in people with HIV. The protocol was immunoSEQ multiplex PCR, while the TCRdb copy is restricted to in-frame clones and leaves out a portion. The table has 27,000 or so clones, about 85% seen once; the top ten hold 7.5% to 9%. Sequenced here: unsorted PBMCs, sampled 4.8 to 5 years after starting antiretroviral therapy. Receptors originate from a man aged 35-49 years with HIV. The CDR3 runs from the conserved cysteine through the conserved F or W.

V	J	CDR3
TRBV4-3	TRBJ2-7	CASSQDNRGYYEQYF
TRBV6-4	TRBJ1-4	CASSPRGGANEKLFF
TRBV5-4	TRBJ2-1	CASSPTGAERYSYNEQFF
TRBV2	TRBJ1-5	CASSPVRGGNQPQHF
TRBV7-9	TRBJ2-1	CASSLEGNNEQFF
TRBV29-1	TRBJ1-2	CSVEGGTGWGGYTF
TRBV25-1	TRBJ2-3	CASSEIQADTDTQYF
TRBV27	TRBJ2-1	CASSLSGDEQFF
TRBV4-2	TRBJ2-1	CASSQEGGLNNEQFF
TRBV29-1	TRBJ1-1	CSAMSSEAFF
TRBV11-3	TRBJ2-2	CASRGQGTGELFF
TRBV18	TRBJ1-1	CASSPSGVSTEAFF
TRBV5-1	TRBJ1-6	CASSLEGGSYNSPLHF
TRBV11-2	TRBJ2-7	CASSLGSGGYYEQYF
TRBV4-3	TRBJ2-7	CASSQDRDRAYEQYF
TRBV28	TRBJ1-2	CASFNRDIYGYTF
TRBV19	TRBJ1-1	CASSPPNPLNTEAFF
TRBV18	TRBJ2-7	CASSSRASKNYEQYF
TRBV2	TRBJ2-7	CASSATGGEQYF